This T cell receptor (beta chain) comes out of a study of blood T cell repertoires in COVID-19. Study-level background: From the United States, Italy and Spain came samples of acute and convalescent COVID-19. PBMCs, B-cell-depleted T cells, or T cells provided the cDNA or gDNA that made up the material.

Germline V lookup: CDR1 LNHDA, CDR2 SQIVND (reference sequence). This CDR3 is built from 15 residues. V was cut by 6 bases and J by 0 bases, with 14 bases left in between. Only in-frame clones appear in the TCRdb table, and some are missing; sequencing was by immunoSEQ multiplex PCR. This sample has 100,000 to 110,000 clones, with about 80% found just once. The rearrangement links TRBV19 to TRBJ1-1; D not certain. Sequenced: peripheral blood. The sequence came from a woman in her seventies with acute or convalescent COVID-19. The CDR3 DNA sequence: TGTGCCAGTAGCCTCCCGGCGGGTATGAACACTGAAGCTTTCTTT. Translated: CASSLPAGMNTEAFF.